These 15 T cell receptor beta chains were all obtained from the same sample, sequenced in a study of cytomegalovirus exposure and HLA in healthy donors. Use of 60 Vbeta and 13 Jbeta primers characterized the PCR. Sequencing was performed with immunoSEQ multiplex PCR; in TCRdb, only in-frame clones are kept and a portion is missing. The top ten hold about 1.6% of the sample, which has approximately 170,000 clones, roughly 79% seen once. The source material was PBMCs. Source of these receptors: a woman under 30 in good health and CMV-seronegative.

The J gene is TRBJ1-2, the V gene TRBV11-2; no firm D call. The CDR3 is 14 residues long. Trimming took 6 bases from V and 4 from J, leaving 15 bases between them. Germline V gene data show CDR1 as SGHAT and CDR2 as FQNNGV. CDR3 bases: TGTGCCAGCAGTCCCGACCTTGCGGGCTATGGCTACACCTTC. It specifies CASSPDLAGYGYTF.

The chain joins TRBV7-2 to TRBJ2-7, with a possible D match to TRBD1 (6 bases). CDR3 length: 15 residues. Per germline, CDR1 SGHTA and CDR2 FQGNSA. Deletions cut 6 bases from V and 0 bases from J, with 15 bases between. The CDR3 DNA reads TGTGCCAGCAGATTTGACAGGCAGAGCTCCTACGAGCAGTACTTC. Translated: CASRFDRQSSYEQYF.

The rearrangement links TRBV27 to TRBJ2-2; D gene uncertain. CDR1 is MNHEY, CDR2 SMNVEV, per germline (reference sequence). V was shortened by 3 bases and J by 2 bases, with 7 bases between the two germline ends. The CDR3 totals 14 residues. Written as DNA, the CDR3 is TGTGCCAGCAGTTTTTCGCGTAACACCGGGGAGCTGTTTTTT. Translated: CASSFSRNTGELFF.

The chain recombines TRBV15 with TRBJ2-2; weak D call: TRBD1 (5 bases). CDR1 LNHNV and CDR2 YYDKDF come from the germline V gene (reference sequence). CDR3 length equals 11 residues. Trimming cost V 9 bases and J 8 bases, with 10 bases left between them. In DNA form, the CDR3 reads TGTGCCACACTGTACAGGGGGGAGCTGTTTTTT. As protein: CATLYRGELFF.

With respect to this clone: One junction end does not reproduce the germline sequence, and a read error may be involved. Here the CDR3 DNA reads TGTGCTAGCAGCTTAGAATGGGGAGGAAGGCGGGTATGTGAAAAACTGTTTTTT. The encoded protein is CASSLEWGGRRVCEKLFF. The chain uses TRBV7-7 and TRBJ1-4; no clear D. Germline V gene sequence: CDR1 SSHAT, CDR2 FNYEAQ (reference sequence). The length of the CDR3 is 18 residues.

A few counts support this clone. This chain links TRBV10-3 with TRBJ2-7; maybe TRBD2 (5 bases). Germline loops: CDR1 ENHRY, CDR2 SYGVKD. The CDR3 is 15 amino acids. The germline V and J ends were trimmed by 0 bases and 7 bases, with 16 bases remaining between them. DNA for the CDR3: TGTGCCATCAGTGAGTCGCGGGCCTTGACTTATGAGCAGTACTTC. Amino acid sequence: CAISESRALTYEQYF.

This clone was counted between two and nine times. The V call is TRBV21-1, the J call TRBJ1-1; the table calls TRBD1, which could not be checked here. TRBV21-1 is termed a pseudogene. The CDR3 runs 12 residues. In DNA, the CDR3 is TGTGCCAGCAGCGCACAGGGTCCTGAAGCTTTCTTT. It is translated as CASSAQGPEAFF.

This clone appeared once. J is TRBJ1-1 and V is TRBV20-1; D call uncertain. V was pared by 6 bases and J by 7 bases, with 12 bases between. The CDR3 consists of 11 residues. Germline V lookup: CDR1 DFQATT, CDR2 SNEGSKA (reference sequence). The CDR3 sequence: CSAHYGSEAFF. The CDR3 nucleotides read TGCAGTGCCCACTACGGGAGTGAAGCTTTCTTT.

J is TRBJ1-1 and V is TRBV5-1; 8 bases agree with TRBD1. The junction had 10 bases not matched to a gene; V was cut back by 4 bases and J by 11 bases. Germline loops: CDR1 SGHRS, CDR2 YFSETQ. The CDR3 extends over 13 amino acids. For the CDR3, the DNA is TGCGCCAGCAGCACCGCAGGGGGCGCTGGGGCTTTCTTT. Translated, it gives CASSTAGGAGAFF.

The rearrangement joins TRBV6-5 to TRBJ1-1; D might be TRBD1 (5 bases). V lost 0 bases and J 1 base, leaving 9 bases between the germline ends. The CDR3 spans 15 residues. In germline, CDR1 is MNHEY, CDR2 SVGAGI. CDR3 loop: CASSYSTTGNTEAFF. CDR3 DNA sequence: TGTGCCAGCAGTTACTCGACCACAGGGAACACTGAAGCTTTCTTT.

The chain is built from TRBV4-1 and TRBJ1-6; 7 nucleotides match TRBD1. There are 16 residues in the CDR3. Germline CDR1 is MGHRA and CDR2 is YSYEKL. Trimming at V came to 1 base and at J to 6 bases, leaving 6 bases not matched to a gene. The CDR3 DNA reads TGCGCCAGCAGCCAAGTTAGGCCAGGGGGTAATTCACCCCTCCACTTT. Protein sequence: CASSQVRPGGNSPLHF.

CDR3 nucleotide sequence: TGTGCCAGCAGCCGCCCCATGAGGCAGTACTTC. This codes for CASSRPMRQYF. The rearrangement uses TRBV28 and TRBJ2-7; D gene unclear. This CDR3 comprises 11 residues. The V end lost 6 bases, the J end lost 9 bases, and 12 bases lay between the germline ends. Looked up from germline, CDR1 is MDHEN and CDR2 is SYDVKM.

This chain joins TRBV28 and TRBJ2-1; 11 nucleotides line up with TRBD2. The CDR3 spans 14 residues. Germline CDR1 reads MDHEN; CDR2 reads SYDVKM. Unmatched junction bases numbered 3, after V lost 6 bases and J lost 5 bases. The CDR3, as DNA: TGTGCCAGCAGCCTAGCGGGGGGAAACAATGAGCAGTTCTTC. Its protein product is CASSLAGGNNEQFF.

The chain carries TRBV9 and TRBJ2-7, with a tentative D call TRBD2 (6 bases). In germline, CDR1 is SGDLS, CDR2 YYNGEE. This CDR3 comprises 13 residues. Trimming removed 1 base from V and 3 bases from J, with 8 bases in between. The CDR3 spells CASSVKDYYEQYF. CDR3 nucleotides: TGTGCCAGCAGCGTAAAGGACTACTACGAGCAGTACTTC.

The chain combines TRBV9 with TRBJ1-1; D remains unclear. Germline assignment: CDR1 SGDLS and CDR2 YYNGEE. Trimming pared 0 bases from V and 1 base from J, leaving 7 bases between. The length of the CDR3 is 14 residues. The DNA for the CDR3 is TGTGCCAGCAGCGTAGGCGATACGAACACTGAAGCTTTCTTT. Protein sequence: CASSVGDTNTEAFF.